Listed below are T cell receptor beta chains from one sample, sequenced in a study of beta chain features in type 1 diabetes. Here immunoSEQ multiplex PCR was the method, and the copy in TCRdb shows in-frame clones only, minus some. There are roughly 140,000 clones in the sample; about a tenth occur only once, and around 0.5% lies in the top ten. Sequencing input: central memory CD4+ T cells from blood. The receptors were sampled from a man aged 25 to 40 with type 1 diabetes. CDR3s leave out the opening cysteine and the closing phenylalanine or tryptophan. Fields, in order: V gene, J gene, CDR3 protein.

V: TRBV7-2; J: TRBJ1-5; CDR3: ASSLGTGGLQPQH
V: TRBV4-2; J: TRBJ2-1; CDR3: ASSPRTGHYNEQF
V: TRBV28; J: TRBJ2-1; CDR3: ASSIRGEQF
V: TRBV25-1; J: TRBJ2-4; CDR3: ASSDSPGQDIQY
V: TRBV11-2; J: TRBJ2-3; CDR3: ASSLDTSGRAGDTQY
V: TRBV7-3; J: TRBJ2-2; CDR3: ASSLTRTGELF
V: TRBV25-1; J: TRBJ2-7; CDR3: ASSVPGSAYEQY
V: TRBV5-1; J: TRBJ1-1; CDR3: ASSLGQGWMAF
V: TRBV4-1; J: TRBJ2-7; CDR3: ASSQPTSGRWYEQY
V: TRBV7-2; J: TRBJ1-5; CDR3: ASSARQGHQPQH
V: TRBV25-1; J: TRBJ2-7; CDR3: ASSESIYEQY
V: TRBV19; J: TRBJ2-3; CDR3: ASSIYSGGTDTQY
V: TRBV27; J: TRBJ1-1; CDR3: ASSTRTGVMTEAF
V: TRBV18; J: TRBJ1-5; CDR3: ASSPASSNQPQH
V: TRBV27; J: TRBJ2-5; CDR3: ASSLSRQGETQY
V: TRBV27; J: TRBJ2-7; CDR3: ASSFDSSYEQY
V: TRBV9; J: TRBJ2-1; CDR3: ASSVGGAGVYNEQF
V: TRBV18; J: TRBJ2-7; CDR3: ASSSLGGEQY
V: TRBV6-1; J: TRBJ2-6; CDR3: ASSLQGANVLT
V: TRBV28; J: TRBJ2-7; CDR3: ASSDRARNEQY
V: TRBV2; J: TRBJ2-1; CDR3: ASSEQGSQQF
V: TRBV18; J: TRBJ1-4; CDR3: ASSPPGNVANEKLF
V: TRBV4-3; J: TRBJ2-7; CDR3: ASSHRQGPSYEQY
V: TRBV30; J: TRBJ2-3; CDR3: AWRLADSTDTQY
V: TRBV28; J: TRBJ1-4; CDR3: ASSQGVLGFGSPTNEKLF
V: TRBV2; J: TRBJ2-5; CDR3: ASGQNRQETQY
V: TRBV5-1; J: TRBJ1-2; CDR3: ASSLQGSEGYT
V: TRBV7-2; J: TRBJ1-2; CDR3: ASSSGQDYGYT
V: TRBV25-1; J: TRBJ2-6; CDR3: ASSEQRGLTGANVLT
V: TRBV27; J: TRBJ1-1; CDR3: ASSPRTTNTEAF
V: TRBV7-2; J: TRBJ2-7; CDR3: ASSSTGQTYEQY
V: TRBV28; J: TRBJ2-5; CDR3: ASSSLSTSSRGETQY
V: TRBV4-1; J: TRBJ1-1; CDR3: ASSQDGTGNTEAF
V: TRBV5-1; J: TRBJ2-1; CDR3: ASSNPTGREGSYNEQF
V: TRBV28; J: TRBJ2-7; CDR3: ASSQTTYEQY
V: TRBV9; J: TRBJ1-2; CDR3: ASSVGDRVGGYT
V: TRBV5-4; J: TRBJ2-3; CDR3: ASSFSLGTDTQY
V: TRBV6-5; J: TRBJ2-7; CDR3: ASLDRGASYEQY
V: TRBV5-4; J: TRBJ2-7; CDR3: ASSLTSYEQY
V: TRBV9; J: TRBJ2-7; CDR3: ASSPRTGGAYEQY
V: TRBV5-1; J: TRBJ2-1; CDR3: ASSLAGNSNEQF
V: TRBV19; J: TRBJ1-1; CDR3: ASSISRNTEAF